The subject of this entry is one TCR beta chain. The data are from a study of blood T cells in healthy people across ages. Through a sample-barcoded 5' primer and a J-beta primer mix, a second PCR was run for roughly 6 to 12 cycles. MiXCR, run by TCRdb on the 5' RACE reads, gives a single entry per CDR3 protein. Of roughly 730,000 distinct CDR3 sequences in the sample, 56% were seen once. V was cut by 7 bases and J by 3 bases, with 11 bases left in between. The CDR3 consists of 12 residues. Germline V lookup: CDR1 SQVTM, CDR2 ANQGSEA. The TCR originated in a man aged 35-49 years in good health. The sequenced sample consisted of blood. The chain carries TRBV29-1 and TRBJ2-3; possible D gene TRBD1, 6 bases. Here the CDR3 DNA reads TGCAGCGGACAACAGGGAACAGATACGCAGTATTTT. This translates into CSGQQGTDTQYF.